Listed here is a single TCR beta chain. The time point here: newly diagnosed GD, antithyroid drugs for less than 3 months. RNA isolated from PBMCs was used to make the TCR library. To make TCR beta libraries, researchers used iRepertoire HTBI primers and Arm-PCR of CDR3 regions. TCRdb fed the multiplex PCR reads into MiXCR, producing one record per CDR3 protein. Of 540,000 or so distinct CDR3 sequences listed, 13% are singletons. The data are from a study of regulatory T cells in long-lasting Graves disease. V lost 7 bases and J 0 bases, leaving 13 bases between the germline ends. This CDR3 is 14 amino acids long. Germline loops: CDR1 SGDLS, CDR2 YYNGEE. Another study also made use of these data, one on T cells in Graves' hyperthyroidism and ophthalmopathy. As reported in that work: Researchers report that a 13 V-J model separated ophthalmopathy from stable hyperthyroidism.

The V call is TRBV9, the J call TRBJ2-5; D is possibly TRBD2 (6 bases). The clonotype comes from a man under 40 with Graves disease. The source material was peripheral blood mononuclear cells (PBMCs), sampled at new diagnosis, from a patient treated with antithyroid drugs. CDR3 bases: TGTGCCAGCTCGTCCTGGGGGGACCAAGAGACCCAGTACTTC. It encodes CASSSWGDQETQYF.